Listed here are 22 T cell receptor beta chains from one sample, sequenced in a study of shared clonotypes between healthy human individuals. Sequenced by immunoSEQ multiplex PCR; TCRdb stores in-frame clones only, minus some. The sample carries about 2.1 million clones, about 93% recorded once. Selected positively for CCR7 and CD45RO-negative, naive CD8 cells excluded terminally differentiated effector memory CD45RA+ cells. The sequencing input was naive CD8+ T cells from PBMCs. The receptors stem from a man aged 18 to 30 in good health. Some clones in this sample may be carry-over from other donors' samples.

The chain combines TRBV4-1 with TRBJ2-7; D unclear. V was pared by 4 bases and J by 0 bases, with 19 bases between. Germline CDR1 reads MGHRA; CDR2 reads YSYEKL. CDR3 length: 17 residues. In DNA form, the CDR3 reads TGCGCCAGCAGCCGACATCTACTGGACGCGGCCTCCTACGAGCAGTACTTC. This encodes CASSRHLLDAASYEQYF.

CDR3 loop: CASSLAGVAYNEQFF. CDR3 nucleotide sequence: TGTGCCAGCAGCTTAGCGGGAGTTGCCTACAATGAGCAGTTCTTC. V usage is TRBV7-7 and J usage is TRBJ2-1; tentatively, D is TRBD2 (5 bases). CDR3 length: 15 residues. The V and J ends lost 0 bases and 2 bases respectively, with 8 bases between them. Germline V gene lookup returns CDR1 SSHAT and CDR2 FNYEAQ (reference sequence).

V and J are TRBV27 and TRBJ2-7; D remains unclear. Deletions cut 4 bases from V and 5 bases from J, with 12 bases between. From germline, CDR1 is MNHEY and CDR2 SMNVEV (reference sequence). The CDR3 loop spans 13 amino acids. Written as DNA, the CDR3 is TGTGCCAGCAGTTGGGCTAATCGCCACGAGCAGTACTTC. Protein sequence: CASSWANRHEQYF.

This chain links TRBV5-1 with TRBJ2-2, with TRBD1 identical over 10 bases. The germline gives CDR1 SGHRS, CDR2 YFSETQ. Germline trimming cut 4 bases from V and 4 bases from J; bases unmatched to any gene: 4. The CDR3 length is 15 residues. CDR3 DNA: TGCGCCAGCAGCCGGGGACAGGGGTCCACCGGGGAGCTGTTTTTT. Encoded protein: CASSRGQGSTGELFF. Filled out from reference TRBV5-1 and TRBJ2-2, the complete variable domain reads KAGVTQTPRYLIKTRGQQVTLSCSPISGHRSVSWYQQTPGQGLQFLFEYFSETQRNKGNFPGRFSGRQFSNSRSEMNVSTLELGDSALYLCASSRGQGSTGELFFGEGSRLTVL.

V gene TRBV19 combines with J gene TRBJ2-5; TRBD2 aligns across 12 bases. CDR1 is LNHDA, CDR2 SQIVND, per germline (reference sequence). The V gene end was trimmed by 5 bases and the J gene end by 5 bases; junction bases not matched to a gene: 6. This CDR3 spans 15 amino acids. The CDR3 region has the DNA TGTGCCAGTAGTTCCAGGACTAGCGGGATGGAGACCCAGTACTTC. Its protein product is CASSSRTSGMETQYF. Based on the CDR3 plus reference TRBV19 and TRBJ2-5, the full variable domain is DGGITQSPKYLFRKEGQNVTLSCEQNLNHDAMYWYRQDPGQGLRLIYYSQIVNDFQKGDIAEGYSVSREKKESFPLTVTSAQKNPTAFYLCASSSRTSGMETQYFGPGTRLLVL.

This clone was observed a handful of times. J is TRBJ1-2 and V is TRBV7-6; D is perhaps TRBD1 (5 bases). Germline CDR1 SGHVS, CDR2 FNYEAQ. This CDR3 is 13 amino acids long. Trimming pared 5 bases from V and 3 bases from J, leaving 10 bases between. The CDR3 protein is CASSPSGDYGYTF. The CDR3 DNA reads TGTGCCAGCAGCCCATCGGGGGACTATGGCTACACCTTC.

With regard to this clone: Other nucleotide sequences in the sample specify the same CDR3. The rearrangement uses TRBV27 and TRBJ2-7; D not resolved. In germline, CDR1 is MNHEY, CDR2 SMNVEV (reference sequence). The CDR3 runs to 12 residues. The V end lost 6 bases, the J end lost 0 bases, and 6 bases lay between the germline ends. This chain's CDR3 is CASSSYSYEQYF. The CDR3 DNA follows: TGTGCCAGCAGCTCCTACTCCTACGAGCAGTACTTC.

The CDR3 region has the DNA TGTGCCAGCAGTCCCAGGGGGGAGCCCCTCTCCTACGAGCAGTACTTC. It yields the protein CASSPRGEPLSYEQYF. This chain uses TRBV6-6 with TRBJ2-7, with a weak D call TRBD1 (7 bases). Trimming took off 5 bases at V and 0 bases at J, with 17 bases between the two ends. The CDR3 contains 16 residues. Per germline, CDR1 MNHNY and CDR2 SVGAGI (reference sequence).

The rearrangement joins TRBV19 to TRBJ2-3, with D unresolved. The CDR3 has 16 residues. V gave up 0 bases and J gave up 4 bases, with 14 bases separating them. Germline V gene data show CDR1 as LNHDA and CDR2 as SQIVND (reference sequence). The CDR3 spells CASSIDNTGEPDTQYF. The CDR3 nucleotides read TGTGCCAGTAGTATAGATAACACCGGCGAACCAGATACGCAGTATTTT. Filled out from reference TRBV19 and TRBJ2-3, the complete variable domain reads DGGITQSPKYLFRKEGQNVTLSCEQNLNHDAMYWYRQDPGQGLRLIYYSQIVNDFQKGDIAEGYSVSREKKESFPLTVTSAQKNPTAFYLCASSIDNTGEPDTQYFGPGTRLTVL.

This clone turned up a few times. DNA of the CDR3: TGTGCCAGCGGGGAACAGAGGAACACTGAAGCTTTCTTT. Amino acid sequence: CASGEQRNTEAFF. The chain is built from TRBV6-5 and TRBJ1-1, with D hard to call. From germline, CDR1 is MNHEY and CDR2 SVGAGI. The CDR3 consists of 13 residues. V lost 8 bases, J lost 1 base, and 11 bases lay in between.

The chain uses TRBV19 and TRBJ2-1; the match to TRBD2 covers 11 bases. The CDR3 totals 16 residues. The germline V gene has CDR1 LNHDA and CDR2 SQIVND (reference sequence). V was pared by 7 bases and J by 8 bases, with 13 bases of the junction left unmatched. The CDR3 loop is CASTLTIAGGPHEQFF. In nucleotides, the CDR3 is TGTGCCAGTACCTTAACAATAGCGGGAGGGCCCCATGAGCAGTTCTTC. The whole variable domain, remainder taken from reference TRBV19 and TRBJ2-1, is DGGITQSPKYLFRKEGQNVTLSCEQNLNHDAMYWYRQDPGQGLRLIYYSQIVNDFQKGDIAEGYSVSREKKESFPLTVTSAQKNPTAFYLCASTLTIAGGPHEQFFGPGTRLTVL.

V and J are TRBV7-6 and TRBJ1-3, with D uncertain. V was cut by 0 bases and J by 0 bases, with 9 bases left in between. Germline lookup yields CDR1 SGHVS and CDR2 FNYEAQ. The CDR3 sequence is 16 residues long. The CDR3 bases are TGTGCCAGCAGCTTAGCGGCACAGTTCTCTGGAAACACCATATATTTT. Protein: CASSLAAQFSGNTIYF.

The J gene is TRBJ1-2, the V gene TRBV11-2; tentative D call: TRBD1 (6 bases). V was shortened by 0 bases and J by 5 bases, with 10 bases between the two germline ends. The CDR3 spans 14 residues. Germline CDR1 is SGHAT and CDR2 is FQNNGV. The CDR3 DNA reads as TGTGCCAGCAGCTTAGATATAGGGGGATATGGCTACACCTTC. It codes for CASSLDIGGYGYTF.

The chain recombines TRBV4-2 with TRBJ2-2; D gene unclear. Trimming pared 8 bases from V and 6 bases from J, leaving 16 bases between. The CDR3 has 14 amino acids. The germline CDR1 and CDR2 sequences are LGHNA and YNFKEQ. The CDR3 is CASSPGLSSGELFF. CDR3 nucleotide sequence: TGTGCCAGCTCCCCTGGCTTGTCATCCGGGGAGCTGTTTTTT.

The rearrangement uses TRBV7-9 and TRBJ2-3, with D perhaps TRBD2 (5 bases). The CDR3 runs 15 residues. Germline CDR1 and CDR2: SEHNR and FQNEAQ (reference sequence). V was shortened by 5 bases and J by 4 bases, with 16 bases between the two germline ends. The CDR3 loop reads CASSLSLLEADTQYF. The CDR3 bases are TGTGCCAGCAGCCTATCCCTACTAGAGGCAGATACGCAGTATTTT.

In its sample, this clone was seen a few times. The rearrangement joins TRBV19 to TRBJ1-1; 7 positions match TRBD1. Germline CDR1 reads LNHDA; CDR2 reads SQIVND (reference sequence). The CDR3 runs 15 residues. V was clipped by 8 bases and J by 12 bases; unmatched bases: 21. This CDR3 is CASSHPRGRGPGTFF. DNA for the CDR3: TGTGCCAGTTCACACCCTAGGGGAAGGGGGCCTGGTACTTTCTTT. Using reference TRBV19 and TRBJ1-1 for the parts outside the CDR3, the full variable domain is DGGITQSPKYLFRKEGQNVTLSCEQNLNHDAMYWYRQDPGQGLRLIYYSQIVNDFQKGDIAEGYSVSREKKESFPLTVTSAQKNPTAFYLCASSHPRGRGPGTFFGQGTRLTVV.

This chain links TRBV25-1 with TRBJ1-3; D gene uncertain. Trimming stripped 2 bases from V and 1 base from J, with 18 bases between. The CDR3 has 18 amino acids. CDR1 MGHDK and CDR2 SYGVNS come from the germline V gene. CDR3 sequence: CASSEGIGMGSSGNTIYF. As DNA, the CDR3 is TGTGCCAGCAGTGAAGGCATCGGGATGGGGTCGTCTGGAAACACCATATATTTT. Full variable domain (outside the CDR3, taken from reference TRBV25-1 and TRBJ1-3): EADIYQTPRYLVIGTGKKITLECSQTMGHDKMYWYQQDPGMELHLIHYSYGVNSTEKGDLSSESTVSRIRTEHFPLTLESARPSHTSQYLCASSEGIGMGSSGNTIYFGEGSWLTVV.

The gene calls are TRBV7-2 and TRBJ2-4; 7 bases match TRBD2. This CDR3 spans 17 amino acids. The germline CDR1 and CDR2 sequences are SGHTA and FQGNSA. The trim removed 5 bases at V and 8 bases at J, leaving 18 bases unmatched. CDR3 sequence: CASSPGLAGAGLDIQYF. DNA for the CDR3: TGTGCCAGCAGCCCTGGCCTGGCGGGAGCTGGATTGGACATTCAGTACTTC.

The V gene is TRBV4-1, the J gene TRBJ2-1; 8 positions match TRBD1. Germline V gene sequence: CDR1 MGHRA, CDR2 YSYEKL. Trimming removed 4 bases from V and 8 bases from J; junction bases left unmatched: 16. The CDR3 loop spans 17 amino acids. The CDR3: CASSRVRADRATDEQFF. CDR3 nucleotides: TGCGCCAGCAGCCGGGTTAGGGCGGACAGGGCCACCGATGAGCAGTTCTTC.

The DNA of the CDR3 is TGTGCCAGCAGTCCCTGGGATACGCAGTATTTT. Residues: CASSPWDTQYF. The J gene is TRBJ2-3, the V gene TRBV2; D ambiguous. This CDR3 is 11 amino acids long. Germline CDR1 reads SNHLY; CDR2 reads FYNNEI. Between the trimmed V and J ends, which lost 5 bases and 6 bases, there was a span of 6 bases.

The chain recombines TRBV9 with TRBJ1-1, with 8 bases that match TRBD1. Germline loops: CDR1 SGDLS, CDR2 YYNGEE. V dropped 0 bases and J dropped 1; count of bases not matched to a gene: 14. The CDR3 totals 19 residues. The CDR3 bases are TGTGCCAGCAGCGTAGCTGGTGGAGGGGCAGGGGGCGCGAACACTGAAGCTTTCTTT. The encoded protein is CASSVAGGGAGGANTEAFF.

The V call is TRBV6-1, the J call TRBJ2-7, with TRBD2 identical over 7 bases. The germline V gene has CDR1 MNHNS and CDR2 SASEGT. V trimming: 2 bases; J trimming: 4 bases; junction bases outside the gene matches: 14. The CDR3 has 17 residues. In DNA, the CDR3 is TGTGCCAGCAGTGAACGCATGGCTGGGAGGGCCAATTACGAGCAGTACTTC. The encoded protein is CASSERMAGRANYEQYF.